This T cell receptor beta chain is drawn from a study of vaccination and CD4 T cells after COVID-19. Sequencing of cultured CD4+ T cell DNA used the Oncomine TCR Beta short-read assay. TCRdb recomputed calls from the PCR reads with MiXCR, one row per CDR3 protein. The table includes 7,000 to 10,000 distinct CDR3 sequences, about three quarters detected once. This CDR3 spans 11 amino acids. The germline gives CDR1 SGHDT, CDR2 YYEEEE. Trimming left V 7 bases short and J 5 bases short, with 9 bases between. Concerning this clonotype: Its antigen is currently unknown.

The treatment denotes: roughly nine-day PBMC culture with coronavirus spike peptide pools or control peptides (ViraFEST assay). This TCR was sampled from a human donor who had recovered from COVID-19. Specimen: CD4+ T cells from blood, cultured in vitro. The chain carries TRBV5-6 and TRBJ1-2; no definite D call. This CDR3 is CASFVGYGYTF. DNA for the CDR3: TGTGCCAGCTTCGTAGGGTATGGCTACACCTTC.